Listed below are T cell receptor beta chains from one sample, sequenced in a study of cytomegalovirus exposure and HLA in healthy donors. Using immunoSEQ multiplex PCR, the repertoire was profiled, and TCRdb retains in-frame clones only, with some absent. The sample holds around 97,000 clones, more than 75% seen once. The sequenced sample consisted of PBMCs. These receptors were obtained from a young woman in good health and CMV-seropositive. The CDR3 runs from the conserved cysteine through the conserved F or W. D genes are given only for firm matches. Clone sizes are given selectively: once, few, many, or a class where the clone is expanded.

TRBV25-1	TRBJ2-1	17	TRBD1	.	TGTGCCAGCAGTGTGGGGACAGGGGCAGCGGGCTACAATGAGCAGTTCTTC	CASSVGTGAAGYNEQFF
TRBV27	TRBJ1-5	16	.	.	TGTGCCAGCAGTTTAAGGGGGAAGTTTAGCAATCAGCCCCAGCATTTT	CASSLRGKFSNQPQHF
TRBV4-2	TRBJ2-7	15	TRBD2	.	TGTGCCAGCAGCCAGAGTACTAGCGGGACCTACGAGCAGTACTTC	CASSQSTSGTYEQYF
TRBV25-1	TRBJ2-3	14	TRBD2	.	TGTGCCAGCGAAGGACTAGCGGGCACAGATACGCAGTATTTT	CASEGLAGTDTQYF
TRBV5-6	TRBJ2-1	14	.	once	TGTGCCAGCAGCTTAGGGGTGGGTTACAATGAGCAGTTCTTC	CASSLGVGYNEQFF
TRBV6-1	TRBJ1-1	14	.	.	TGTGCCAGCAGTGATCAAACAGGTTGCACTGAAGCTTTCTTT	CASSDQTGCTEAFF
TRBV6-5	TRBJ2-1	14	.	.	TGTGCCAGCAGTCCCCGGGACAACTACAATGAGCAGTTCTTC	CASSPRDNYNEQFF
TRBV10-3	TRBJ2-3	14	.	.	TGTGCCATCAGTGAGTCCTACCCCACAGATACGCAGTATTTT	CAISESYPTDTQYF
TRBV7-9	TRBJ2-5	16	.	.	TGTGCCAGCAGCGAACTGCCGGGACAAGGGTGGGAGACCCAGTACTTC	CASSELPGQGWETQYF
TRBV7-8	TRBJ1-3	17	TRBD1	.	TGTGCCAGCAGCTTAGGGAGGGGGCAAGGCTCTGGAAACACCATATATTTT	CASSLGRGQGSGNTIYF
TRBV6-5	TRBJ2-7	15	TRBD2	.	TGTGCCAGCAGTTACTCGCTAGCGGGAGACGGGGAGCAGTACTTC	CASSYSLAGDGEQYF
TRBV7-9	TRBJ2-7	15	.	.	TGTGCCAGCAGCTTGGGGGAGGCTTTCTCCTACGAGCAGTACTTC	CASSLGEAFSYEQYF
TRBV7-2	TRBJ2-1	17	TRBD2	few	TGTGCCAGCAGCTTAGCTAACTTAGCGGGGCGTTACAATGAGCAGTTCTTC	CASSLANLAGRYNEQFF
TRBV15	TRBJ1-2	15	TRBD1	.	TGTGCCACCAGCAGAGGGAAGACAGGGATGAGCGGCTACACCTTC	CATSRGKTGMSGYTF
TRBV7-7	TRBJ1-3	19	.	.	TGTGCCAGCAGCTTTCCATTAGCGGGGAGTTCCAACTCTGGAAACACCATATATTTT	CASSFPLAGSSNSGNTIYF
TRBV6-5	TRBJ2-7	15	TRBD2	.	TGTGCCAGCAGTTCTTATAGCGGGAGTCCCTACGAGCAGTACTTC	CASSSYSGSPYEQYF
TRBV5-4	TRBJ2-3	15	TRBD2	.	TGTGCCAGCAGCCCAAGCGGGGCTTTCACAGATACGCAGTATTTT	CASSPSGAFTDTQYF
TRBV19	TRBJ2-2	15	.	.	TGTGCCACCCGCGGGGCGGAAACCAACACCGGGGAGCTGTTTTTT	CATRGAETNTGELFF
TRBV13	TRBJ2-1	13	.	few	TGTGCCAGCAGCAAGCAGGGTCGAAATGAGCAGTTCTTC	CASSKQGRNEQFF
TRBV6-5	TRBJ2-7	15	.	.	TGTGCCAGCAGTTACTCGCGGGTCCCTGTATACGAGCAGTACTTC	CASSYSRVPVYEQYF
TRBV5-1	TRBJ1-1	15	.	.	TGCGCCAGCAGCTTGGTAGTGTGGGGGGACACTGAAGCTTTCTTT	CASSLVVWGDTEAFF
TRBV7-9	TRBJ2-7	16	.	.	TGTGCCAGCAGCCCATACCCTGGGGCGGATTCCTACGAGCAGTACTTC	CASSPYPGADSYEQYF
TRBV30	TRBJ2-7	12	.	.	TGTGCCTGGAGGAGTAGCTCCTACGAGCAGTACTTC	CAWRSSSYEQYF
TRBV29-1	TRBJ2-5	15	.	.	TGCAGCGTTGAAGTTGGGGCGGGGAGGCAAGAGACCCAGTACTTC	CSVEVGAGRQETQYF
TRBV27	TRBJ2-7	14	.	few	TGTGCCAGCAGTTCAAGGAAGGGGGGGAACGAGCAGTACTTC	CASSSRKGGNEQYF
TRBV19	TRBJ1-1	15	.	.	TGTGCCAGTAGTATAGCAGGCAGGGCGAACACTGAAGCTTTCTTT	CASSIAGRANTEAFF
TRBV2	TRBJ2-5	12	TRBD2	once	TGTGCCATCGGGACTAGTCTAGAGACCCAGTACTTC	CAIGTSLETQYF
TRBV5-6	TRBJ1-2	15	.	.	TGTGCCAGCAGCCCTCCCGGGTCAACGAACTATGGCTACACCTTC	CASSPPGSTNYGYTF
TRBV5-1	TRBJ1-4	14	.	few	TGCGCCAGCAGTTCCGACCCGACAATGAAAAAACTGTTTTTT	CASSSDPTMKKLFF
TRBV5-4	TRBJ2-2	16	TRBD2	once	TGTGCCAGCAGCCCCACCGGGACTAGCGGGATCGGGGAGCTGTTTTTT	CASSPTGTSGIGELFF
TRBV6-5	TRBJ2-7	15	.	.	TGTGCCAGCAGTTACGGACAGGGAGGGGCCTACGAGCAGTACTTC	CASSYGQGGAYEQYF
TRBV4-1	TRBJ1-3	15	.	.	TGCGCCAGCAGCCAAACAGGGTACTCTGGAAACACCATATATTTT	CASSQTGYSGNTIYF
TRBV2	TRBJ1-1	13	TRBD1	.	TGTGCCTCAACGGACAGGGTGAACACTGAAGCTTTCTTT	CASTDRVNTEAFF
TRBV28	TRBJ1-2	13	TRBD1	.	TGTGCCAGCAACCGGGACAGAGCCTATGGCTACACCTTC	CASNRDRAYGYTF